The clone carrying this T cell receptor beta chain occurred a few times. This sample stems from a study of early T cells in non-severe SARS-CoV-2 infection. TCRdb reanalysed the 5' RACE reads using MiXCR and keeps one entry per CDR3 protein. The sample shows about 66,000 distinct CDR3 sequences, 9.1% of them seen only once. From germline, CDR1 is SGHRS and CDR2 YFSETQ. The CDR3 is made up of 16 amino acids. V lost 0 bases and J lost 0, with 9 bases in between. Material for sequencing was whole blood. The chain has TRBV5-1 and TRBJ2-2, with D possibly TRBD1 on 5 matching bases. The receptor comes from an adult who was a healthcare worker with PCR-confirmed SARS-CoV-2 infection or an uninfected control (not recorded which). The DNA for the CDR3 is TGCGCCAGCAGCTTGGCCAGGGTGGCGAACACCGGGGAGCTGTTTTTT. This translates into CASSLARVANTGELFF.